This note documents a single TCR beta chain sequence. No antigen is known for it. Germline V gene lookup returns CDR1 MDHEN and CDR2 SYDVKM. This CDR3 contains 16 residues. Trimming pared 2 bases from V and 0 bases from J, leaving 11 bases between. Naive CD8 cells comprised CD45RO-negative, CCR7-positively selected cells, excluding terminally differentiated effector memory CD45RA+ cells. Nashville, Tennessee was home to all donors, each a Caucasian adult. These data are taken from a study of shared clonotypes between healthy human individuals. Whole-study context: CD8 memory received one plate per donor, CD8 naive two, CD4 memory three and CD4 naive three. Points from the study as a whole: Despite large depth, rarefaction showed incomplete sorted-subset sequencing.

Authors' processing steps: Junction-only immunoSEQ data arrived without quality scores, meaning filtering differed. Using immunoSEQ multiplex PCR, the repertoire was profiled, and TCRdb retains in-frame clones only, with some absent. From that table come the V and J calls and clone size; the DNA was used to work out D and trimming. The sample consists of under 2,000,000 clones, approximately 94% of them appearing once. Sequences were obtained from naive CD8+ T cells sorted from blood. This clonotype originated in a man between 18 and 29 years old in good health. The chain recombines TRBV28 with TRBJ1-5, with a weak D call TRBD1 (5 bases). The CDR3 loop reads CASSLGDGVSNQPQHF. The CDR3 region has the DNA TGTGCCAGCAGTTTAGGGGACGGGGTTAGCAATCAGCCCCAGCATTTT.